The 9 T cell receptor beta chains presented below share a single source sample, sequenced in a study of naive and memory T cell subsets. General study results and limits: Especially in CD8 cells, naive repertoires contained a few larger clonotypes, possibly CD45RA-re-expressing memory cells.

Their cognate antigens are unknown. The beta constant-region primer was an equimolar mix of two oligonucleotides covering TRBC1 and TRBC2. The ligated cDNA underwent four PCR rounds using SP2 and nested alpha and beta constant-region primers. TCRdb called the UMI-ligation and nested PCR reads again in MiXCR, with one record for every CDR3 protein. The sample holds over 110,000 distinct CDR3 sequences, about a fifth seen once. Sequencing input: naive CD8+ T cells from blood. The receptors derive from a human donor in good health.

This chain connects TRBV28 to TRBJ1-1, with D maybe TRBD1 (6 bases). The CDR3 extends over 13 amino acids. Germline assignment: CDR1 MDHEN and CDR2 SYDVKM. V dropped 8 bases and J dropped 5 bases, with 15 bases sitting between them. The CDR3 coding sequence is TGTGCCAGCCAAGCTTTAGGGGGAACTGAAGCTTTCTTT. Translating gives CASQALGGTEAFF.

This clonotype was seen more than once but under ten times. The rearrangement links TRBV5-1 to TRBJ2-2; the D is unclear. With 0 bases removed from V and 4 bases from J, the gap between germline ends came to 4 bases. Germline loops: CDR1 SGHRS, CDR2 YFSETQ. This CDR3 spans 13 amino acids. CDR3 sequence (DNA): TGCGCCAGCAGCTTGGGTGGCACCGGGGAGCTGTTTTTT. Translating gives CASSLGGTGELFF.

This clonotype appeared a few times. This chain joins TRBV12-5 and TRBJ1-5, with unresolved D. The germline V gene has CDR1 LGHNT and CDR2 FRNRAP. This CDR3 is 13 amino acids long. The V and J ends lost 6 bases and 11 bases respectively, with 17 bases between them. DNA for the CDR3: TGTGCTAGTGGAGGGTGGGAGAGAATGACCCAGCATTTT. Translated: CASGGWERMTQHF. Full variable domain (remainder filled in from reference TRBV12-5 and TRBJ1-5): DARVTQTPRHKVTEMGQEVTMRCQPILGHNTVFWYRQTMMQGLELLAYFRNRAPLDDSGMPKDRFSAEMPDATLATLKIQPSEPRDSAVYFCASGGWERMTQHFGDGTRLSIL.

The V gene is TRBV11-2, the J gene TRBJ2-7; D unresolved. CDR3 length equals 13 residues. Germline CDR1 and CDR2: SGHAT and FQNNGV. V was pared by 7 bases and J by 6 bases, with 16 bases between. The chain's CDR3 is CASTSSERSEQYF. In DNA form, the CDR3 reads TGTGCCAGCACCTCCTCGGAGCGAAGCGAGCAGTACTTC.

The chain carries TRBV7-6 and TRBJ2-3, with a tentative D call TRBD2 (6 bases). V lost 5 bases and J lost 4, with 16 bases in between. Germline V gives CDR1 SGHVS, CDR2 FNYEAQ. The CDR3 consists of 15 residues. The CDR3 is CASSESGLGPDTQYF. For the CDR3, the DNA is TGTGCCAGCAGCGAATCGGGACTCGGGCCAGATACGCAGTATTTT.

The V call is TRBV27, the J call TRBJ2-5, with D perhaps matching TRBD1 or TRBD2 (6 bases each). V lost 3 bases, J lost 4 bases, and 12 bases lay in between. CDR3 size: 14 residues. Germline V lookup: CDR1 MNHEY, CDR2 SMNVEV (reference sequence). CDR3 sequence reads: CASSFGGISETQYF. The CDR3 DNA reads TGTGCCAGCAGTTTCGGGGGCATCTCAGAGACCCAGTACTTC.

V is TRBV6-6 and J is TRBJ2-7, with a weak D call TRBD1 (6 bases). With 10 bases removed from V and 2 bases from J, the gap between germline ends came to 18 bases. The CDR3 length is 14 residues. CDR1 is MNHNY, CDR2 SVGAGI, per germline (reference sequence). Written as DNA, the CDR3 is TGTGCCACCTTTAGGCCGGACAGTACCTACGAGCAGTACTTC. Amino acids: CATFRPDSTYEQYF.

The rearrangement uses TRBV3-1 and TRBJ2-7, with 9 bases fitting TRBD2. The germline gives CDR1 LGHDT, CDR2 YNNKEL (reference sequence). The CDR3 extends over 14 amino acids. V dropped 4 bases and J dropped 6; count of bases not matched to a gene: 7. Written as DNA, the CDR3 is TGTGCCAGCAGCCCCTATGCGGGAGGGACCGAGCAGTACTTC. It codes for CASSPYAGGTEQYF.

The chain carries TRBV18 and TRBJ2-1; TRBD2 agrees at 7 bases. From germline, CDR1 is KGHSH and CDR2 LQKENI. The CDR3 length is 15 residues. J was trimmed by 4 bases and V by 3 bases; bases with no gene match: 6. CDR3 coding DNA: TGTGCCAGCTCACCCGGGCTAGCGGAATACAATGAGCAGTTCTTC. Its protein is CASSPGLAEYNEQFF.